The 3 T cell receptor beta chains below were found in one sample sequenced in a study of CXCR3-negative and CXCR3-positive naive CD8 T cells. The libraries of TRB cDNA were prepared using 5' RACE with UMI labels. TCRdb reprocessed the 5' RACE reads and reports one entry per CDR3 protein, with no DNA. The sample table includes 65,000 to 95,000 distinct CDR3 sequences. The sample was naive CXCR3- CD8+ T cells from blood. Subset here: CD45RO-CCR7+CD27+CD95- naive CD8+ T cells lacking CXCR3 (TNR3-). Receptors were obtained from a human donor in good health. Some clones in this sample may be carry-over from other donors' samples.

This chain joins TRBV9 and TRBJ1-1; TCRdb returns TRBD1, unconfirmable since there is no DNA. The CDR3 sequence is 15 residues long. In germline, CDR1 is SGDLS, CDR2 YYNGEE. CDR3 residues: CASSPRAGASTEAFF.

This chain links TRBV12-3 or TRBV12-4 with TRBJ2-3; TCRdb selects TRBD2, and the lack of DNA leaves this call unchecked. The CDR3 has 17 amino acids. The CDR3 is CASSGTSGVLSTDTQYF.

The V gene is TRBV27, the J gene TRBJ1-2; lacking DNA, the TRBD1 call made by TCRdb goes unchecked. The CDR3 runs 18 residues. In germline, CDR1 is MNHEY, CDR2 SMNVEV (reference sequence). Here the CDR3 reads CASSSRPLQFTGEHGYTF.